This T cell receptor beta chain was identified in a study of blood T cell repertoires in COVID-19. Germline V gene data show CDR1 as SGHDN and CDR2 as FVKESK. With 5 bases clipped from V and 7 bases from J, the junction kept 5 bases outside the gene matches. The CDR3 is made up of 14 amino acids. Data came from immunoSEQ multiplex PCR; TCRdb stores just in-frame clones and leaves some out. Among 250,000 to 350,000 clones listed, around 90% were seen once. Participant age was roughly 18 to 90 years, and participants resided in fewer than 30 US areas. The genes are TRBV14 and TRBJ1-6; 7 positions match TRBD1. The sample taken for sequencing was PBMCs or T cells enriched from blood (not recorded which). This receptor was obtained from a woman younger than 30 with acute COVID-19. The CDR3 DNA reads as TGTGCCAGCAGCAAGGGACAGAGAAATTCACCCCTCCACTTT. This codes for CASSKGQRNSPLHF.